These T cell receptor beta chains were read from a single sample in a study of T cell changes during pregnancy in multiple sclerosis. Profiled with immunoSEQ multiplex PCR; TCRdb holds only in-frame clones, not every one. The sample lists about 38,000 clones, roughly 91% occurring once. Sequenced here: CD8+ T cells from peripheral blood mononuclear cells, sampled in the second trimester of pregnancy. These receptors originate from a female donor with multiple sclerosis, enrolled in a pregnancy study. Each CDR3 is given with its conserved first and last residue. D genes are given only for firm matches. Part of the rows lack a size; the others show once, few, many or a class for expanded clones.

v_gene: TRBV27
j_gene: TRBJ1-3
d_gene: NA
abundance: medium-sized
CDR3aa: CASSPGYGNTIYF
CDR3nt: TGTGCCAGCAGCCCGGGGTATGGAAACACCATATATTTT

v_gene: TRBV5-4
j_gene: TRBJ2-7
d_gene: TRBD1
abundance: NA
CDR3aa: CASSPDRALEQYF
CDR3nt: TGTGCCAGCAGCCCGGACAGGGCTCTCGAGCAGTACTTC

v_gene: TRBV7-9
j_gene: TRBJ2-7
d_gene: TRBD2
abundance: NA
CDR3aa: CASSLDSGNEQYF
CDR3nt: TGTGCCAGCAGCTTAGATAGCGGGAACGAGCAGTACTTC

v_gene: TRBV5-5
j_gene: TRBJ1-1
d_gene: NA
abundance: NA
CDR3aa: CASSLAVGATEAFF
CDR3nt: TGTGCCAGCAGCTTGGCCGTAGGGGCCACTGAAGCTTTCTTT

v_gene: TRBV7-2
j_gene: TRBJ1-5
d_gene: NA
abundance: NA
CDR3aa: CASSSWPGSQPQHF
CDR3nt: TGTGCCAGCAGCTCCTGGCCCGGGTCTCAGCCCCAGCATTTT

v_gene: TRBV6-5
j_gene: TRBJ2-7
d_gene: TRBD2
abundance: NA
CDR3aa: CASSYTLGGRQVGQYF
CDR3nt: TGTGCCAGCAGTTACACGCTTGGCGGGAGACAAGTTGGGCAGTACTTC

v_gene: TRBV19
j_gene: TRBJ1-1
d_gene: NA
abundance: medium-sized
CDR3aa: CASGRFVTEAFF
CDR3nt: TGTGCCAGCGGGAGGTTTGTGACTGAAGCTTTCTTT

v_gene: TRBV19
j_gene: TRBJ1-6
d_gene: NA
abundance: NA
CDR3aa: CASSFFRGRNSPLHF
CDR3nt: TGTGCCAGCTCCTTCTTCAGGGGAAGGAATTCACCCCTCCACTTT

v_gene: TRBV9
j_gene: TRBJ2-2
d_gene: NA
abundance: NA
CDR3aa: CASSDSGELFF
CDR3nt: TGTGCCAGCAGTGACTCCGGGGAGCTGTTTTTT

v_gene: TRBV11-2
j_gene: TRBJ2-5
d_gene: NA
abundance: NA
CDR3aa: CASTPEAGGQETQYF
CDR3nt: TGTGCCAGCACCCCCGAGGCAGGGGGGCAAGAGACCCAGTACTTC

v_gene: TRBV30
j_gene: TRBJ1-1
d_gene: NA
abundance: NA
CDR3aa: CAWTRGVGDWNTEAFF
CDR3nt: TGTGCCTGGACTCGGGGGGTAGGCGACTGGAACACTGAAGCTTTCTTT

v_gene: TRBV29-1
j_gene: TRBJ2-7
d_gene: TRBD1
abundance: NA
CDR3aa: CSAGDSSYEQYF
CDR3nt: TGCAGCGCCGGGGACAGTTCCTACGAGCAGTACTTC

v_gene: TRBV6-6
j_gene: TRBJ2-3
d_gene: NA
abundance: NA
CDR3aa: CASSYPPASSTDTQYF
CDR3nt: TGTGCCAGCAGTTACCCACCCGCGTCCAGCACAGATACGCAGTATTTT

v_gene: TRBV7-6
j_gene: TRBJ1-6
d_gene: NA
abundance: once
CDR3aa: CAGSPGHGNSPLHF
CDR3nt: TGTGCCGGCAGCCCGGGACATGGGAACTCACCCCTCCACTTT

v_gene: TRBV27
j_gene: TRBJ1-2
d_gene: TRBD1
abundance: NA
CDR3aa: CASSPGTGIGGYTF
CDR3nt: TGTGCCAGCAGTCCCGGGACAGGGATTGGTGGCTACACCTTC

v_gene: TRBV10-3
j_gene: TRBJ2-3
d_gene: TRBD2
abundance: NA
CDR3aa: CAISEPQGGTSETFTDTQYF
CDR3nt: TGTGCCATCAGTGAGCCCCAGGGCGGGACTAGCGAGACCTTCACAGATACGCAGTATTTT

v_gene: TRBV5-4
j_gene: TRBJ2-7
d_gene: TRBD1
abundance: once
CDR3aa: CASSLFGTGAEQYF
CDR3nt: TGTGCCAGCAGCTTATTCGGGACAGGGGCCGAGCAGTACTTC